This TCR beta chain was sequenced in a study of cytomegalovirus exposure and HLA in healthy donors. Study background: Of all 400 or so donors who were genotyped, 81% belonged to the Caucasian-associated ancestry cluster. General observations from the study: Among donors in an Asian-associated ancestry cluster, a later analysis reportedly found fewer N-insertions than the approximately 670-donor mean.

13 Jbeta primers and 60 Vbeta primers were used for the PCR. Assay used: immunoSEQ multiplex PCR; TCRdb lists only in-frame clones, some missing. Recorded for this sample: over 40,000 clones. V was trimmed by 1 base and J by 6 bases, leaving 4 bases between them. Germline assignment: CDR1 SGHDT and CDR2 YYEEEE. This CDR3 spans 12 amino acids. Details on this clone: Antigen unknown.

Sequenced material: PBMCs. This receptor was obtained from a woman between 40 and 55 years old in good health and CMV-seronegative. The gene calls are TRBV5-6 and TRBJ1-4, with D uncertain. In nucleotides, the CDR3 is TGTGCCAGCAGCTTGACGGATGAAAAACTGTTTTTT. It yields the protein CASSLTDEKLFF.